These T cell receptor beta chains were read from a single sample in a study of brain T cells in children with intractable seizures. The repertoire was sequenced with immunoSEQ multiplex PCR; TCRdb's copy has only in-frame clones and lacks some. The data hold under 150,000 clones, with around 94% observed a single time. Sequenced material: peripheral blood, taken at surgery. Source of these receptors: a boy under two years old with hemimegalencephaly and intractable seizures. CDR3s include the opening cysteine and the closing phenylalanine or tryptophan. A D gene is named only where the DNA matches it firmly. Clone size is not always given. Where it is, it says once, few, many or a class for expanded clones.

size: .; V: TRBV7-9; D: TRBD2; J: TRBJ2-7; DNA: TGTGCCAGCAGCTATAGCCCCGGGACTAGCTTGTACGAGCAGTACTTC; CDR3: CASSYSPGTSLYEQYF
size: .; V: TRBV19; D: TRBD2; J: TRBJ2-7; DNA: TGTGCCAGTAGTCCGTACGGGACTAGCGGGTACGAGCAGTACTTC; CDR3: CASSPYGTSGYEQYF
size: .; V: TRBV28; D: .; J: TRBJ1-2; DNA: TGTGCCACCATGAGATCCGGGTATGGCTACACCTTC; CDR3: CATMRSGYGYTF
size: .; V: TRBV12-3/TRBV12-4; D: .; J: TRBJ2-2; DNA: TGTGCCAGCAGTTTAATGGGAACCGGGGAGCTGTTTTTT; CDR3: CASSLMGTGELFF
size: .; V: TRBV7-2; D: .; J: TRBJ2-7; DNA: TGTGCCAGCAGCTTAAGGGGAGGGCAGGGGGCCCACGAGCAGTACTTC; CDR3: CASSLRGGQGAHEQYF
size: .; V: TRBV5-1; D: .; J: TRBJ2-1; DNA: TGCGCCAGCAGCTGGATAGCTCACAATGAGCAGTTCTTC; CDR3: CASSWIAHNEQFF
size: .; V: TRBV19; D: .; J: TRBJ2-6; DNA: TGTGCCAGTAGCACCCTGACAAACTCTGGGGCCAACGTCCTGACTTTC; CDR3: CASSTLTNSGANVLTF
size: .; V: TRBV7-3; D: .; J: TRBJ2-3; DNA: TGTGCCAGCAGCCCCCCGGGAGTTCCTCCAGATACGCAGTATTTT; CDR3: CASSPPGVPPDTQYF
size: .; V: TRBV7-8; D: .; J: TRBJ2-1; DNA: TGTGCCAGCAGCTTAGCACCCGCAAATGAGCAGTTCTTC; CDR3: CASSLAPANEQFF
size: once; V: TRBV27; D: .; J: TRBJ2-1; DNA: TGTGCCAGCAGTTTCGGGGACGCCTACAATGAGCAGTTCTTC; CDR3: CASSFGDAYNEQFF
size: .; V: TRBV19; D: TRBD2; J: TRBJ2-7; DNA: TGTGCCAGTAGTAGGGCCGGGACTAGCGGCTCCTACGAGCAGTACTTC; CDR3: CASSRAGTSGSYEQYF
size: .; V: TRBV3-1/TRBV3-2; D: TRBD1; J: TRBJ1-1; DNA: TGTGCCAGCAGTTTCCGACAGGGCACTGAAGCTTTCTTT; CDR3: CASSFRQGTEAFF